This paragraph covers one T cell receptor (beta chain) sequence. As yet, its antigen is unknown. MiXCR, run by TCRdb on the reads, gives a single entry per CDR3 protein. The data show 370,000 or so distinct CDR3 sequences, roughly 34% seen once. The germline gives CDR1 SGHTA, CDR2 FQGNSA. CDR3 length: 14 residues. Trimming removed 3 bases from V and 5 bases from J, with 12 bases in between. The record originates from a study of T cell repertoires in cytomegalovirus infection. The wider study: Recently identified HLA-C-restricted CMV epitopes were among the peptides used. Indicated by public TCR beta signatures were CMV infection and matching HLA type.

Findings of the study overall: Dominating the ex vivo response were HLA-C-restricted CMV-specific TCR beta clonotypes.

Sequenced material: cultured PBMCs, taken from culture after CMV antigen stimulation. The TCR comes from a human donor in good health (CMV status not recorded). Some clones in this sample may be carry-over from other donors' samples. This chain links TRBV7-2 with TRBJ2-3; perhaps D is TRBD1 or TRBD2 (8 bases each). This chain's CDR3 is CASSFSGTGDTQYF. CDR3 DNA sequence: TGTGCCAGCAGCTTTAGCGGGACAGGAGATACGCAGTATTTT. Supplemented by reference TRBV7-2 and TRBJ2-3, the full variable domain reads GAGVSQSPSNKVTEKGKDVELRCDPISGHTALYWYRQSLGQGLEFLIYFQGNSAPDKSGLPSDRFSAERTGGSVSTLTIQRTQQEDSAVYLCASSFSGTGDTQYFGPGTRLTVL.